The next 10 T cell receptor beta chains were all read from a single sample in a study of cytomegalovirus exposure and HLA in healthy donors. The primer mix had 60 Vbeta and 13 Jbeta primers. Data came from immunoSEQ multiplex PCR; TCRdb stores just in-frame clones and leaves some out. The sample gives some 200,000 clones, around 89% of which show up once; 1% is in the top ten. Sequenced input: PBMCs. Receptor source: a woman aged 18-35 years in good health and CMV-seronegative.

This rearrangement joins TRBV5-4 to TRBJ2-3; D not resolved. V shed 2 bases and J shed 0 bases, with 4 bases lying between them. The CDR3 loop spans 13 amino acids. From germline, CDR1 is SGHNT and CDR2 YYREEE (reference sequence). CDR3 residues: CASSFPSTDTQYF. CDR3 coding DNA: TGTGCCAGCAGCTTCCCTAGCACAGATACGCAGTATTTT.

The rearrangement links TRBV6-5 to TRBJ1-5; tentative D call: TRBD1 (5 bases). CDR3 length: 13 residues. In germline, CDR1 is MNHEY, CDR2 SVGAGI. The CDR3 DNA is TGTGCGTCGCGGAGGGACGGCAATCAGCCCCAGCATTTT. Its protein is CASRRDGNQPQHF.

The chain uses TRBV13 and TRBJ1-1; tentatively, D is TRBD1 (6 bases). Germline loops: CDR1 PRHDT, CDR2 FYEKMQ (reference sequence). The CDR3 has 12 amino acids. Trimming took off 5 bases at V and 8 bases at J, with 12 bases between the two ends. The CDR3 region is CASSEGQLEAFF. In DNA form, the CDR3 reads TGTGCCAGCAGCGAAGGACAGTTAGAAGCTTTCTTT.

This chain joins TRBV5-6 and TRBJ2-1, with a weak D call TRBD1 (6 bases). Germline V gene lookup returns CDR1 SGHDT and CDR2 YYEEEE. Trimming removed 0 bases at V and 4 bases at J, with 11 bases between. This CDR3 spans 15 amino acids. The CDR3 loop reads CASSLVQGPYNEQFF. The CDR3 coding sequence is TGTGCCAGCAGCTTGGTCCAGGGGCCTTACAATGAGCAGTTCTTC.

The chain employs TRBV4-3 and TRBJ2-5; TRBD1 agrees at 8 bases. Germline CDR1 reads LGHNA; CDR2 reads YSLEER. Trimming took 2 bases from V and 4 from J; bases not matched to a gene: 6. This CDR3 contains 15 residues. In DNA, the CDR3 is TGCGCCAGCAGCCAAAATGGACAGGGTGGAGAGACCCAGTACTTC. It encodes CASSQNGQGGETQYF.

The chain joins TRBV5-1 to TRBJ2-7; 9 bases line up with TRBD1. Germline V gene data show CDR1 as SGHRS and CDR2 as YFSETQ. This CDR3 comprises 15 residues. The junction had 11 bases not matched to a gene; V was cut back by 4 bases and J by 6 bases. The CDR3 nucleotides are TGCGCCAGCAGCGGTACAGGGGGCTGGGGCGCCGAGCAGTACTTC. Protein: CASSGTGGWGAEQYF.

The chain combines TRBV6-4 with TRBJ2-2, with 7 bases matching TRBD1. Trimming cost V 1 base and J 1 base; bases outside gene matches: 9. The CDR3 sequence is 18 residues long. Per the germline V gene, CDR1 is MRHNA and CDR2 is SNTAGT. CDR3 in DNA: TGTGCCAGCAGTGACTTGGACAGGATCGCCGAGAACACCGGGGAGCTGTTTTTT. Amino acid sequence: CASSDLDRIAENTGELFF.

This chain links TRBV2 with TRBJ2-5; TRBD2 agrees at 8 bases. The DNA end is more similar to TRBJ2-7, so the J call may be wrong. Germline-derived CDR1 and CDR2 are SNHLY and FYNNEI. This CDR3 is 14 amino acids long. This CDR3 reads CASIYEAGAYEQYF. DNA of the CDR3: TGTGCCAGCATCTACGAAGCGGGGGCCTACGAGCAGTACTTC.

V and J are TRBV7-6 and TRBJ1-6, with 9 positions matching TRBD1. CDR1 is SGHVS and CDR2 is FNYEAQ in the germline V gene. V dropped 5 bases and J dropped 6; count of bases not matched to a gene: 8. The CDR3 is made up of 16 amino acids. In DNA, the CDR3 is TGTGCCAGCAGCCTCCTAGACAGGGGGAGTAATTCACCCCTCCACTTT. Translation gives CASSLLDRGSNSPLHF. The full variable domain, completed using reference TRBV7-6 and TRBJ1-6, is GAGVSQSPRYKVTKRGQDVALRCDPISGHVSLYWYRQALGQGPEFLTYFNYEAQQDKSGLPNDRFSAERPEGSISTLTIQRTEQRDSAMYRCASSLLDRGSNSPLHFGNGTRLTVT.

The chain links TRBV5-1 to TRBJ1-2; 7 positions match TRBD1. This CDR3 contains 15 residues. The germline V gene encodes CDR1 SGHRS and CDR2 YFSETQ. Losses at the gene ends were 2 bases for V and 2 bases for J; bases not matched to a gene: 6. CDR3 protein: CASSFGDRANYGYTF. The CDR3 DNA is TGCGCCAGCAGCTTCGGCGACAGGGCGAACTATGGCTACACCTTC.